The clone carrying this T cell receptor (beta chain) was seen only a few times. Its matching antigen is unknown. A read error may produce the germline difference seen at one junction end. One entry per CDR3 protein, called by TCRdb with MiXCR from the RT-PCR reads. Among approximately 530,000 distinct CDR3 sequences, more than 7% were seen once, and the ten largest hold roughly 13%. Germline values: CDR1 MGHDK, CDR2 SYGVNS. This CDR3 region has 13 residues. This sample was taken from a study of response to subunit inactivated influenza vaccine. Whole-study findings and limits: Authors suggested few new T cells are recruited by each seasonal influenza vaccination.

The input for sequencing was PBMCs from blood, taken 23 to 25 months after vaccination. The V gene is TRBV25-1, the J gene TRBJ2-5, with 7 bases aligning to TRBD1. The TCR comes from a man aged 45 to 75 who received an inactivated influenza vaccine. The CDR3 region has the DNA TGTGCCAGCAGTGAATTCAAGACAGGGCCCTTGAACTTC. Translating gives CASSEFKTGPLNF.